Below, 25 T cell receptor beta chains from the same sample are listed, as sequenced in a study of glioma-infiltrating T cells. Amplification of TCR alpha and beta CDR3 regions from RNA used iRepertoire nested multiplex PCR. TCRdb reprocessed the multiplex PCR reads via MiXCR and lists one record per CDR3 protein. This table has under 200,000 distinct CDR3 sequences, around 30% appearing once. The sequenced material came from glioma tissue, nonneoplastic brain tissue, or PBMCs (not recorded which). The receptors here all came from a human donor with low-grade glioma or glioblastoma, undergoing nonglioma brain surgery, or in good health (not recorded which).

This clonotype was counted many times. CDR3 DNA sequence: TGTGCCAGCAGCTTGGCCCGGGGAGGGACAGATACGCAGTATTTT. Protein sequence: CASSLARGGTDTQYF. The chain employs TRBV5-4 and TRBJ2-3, with TRBD2 identical over 7 bases. The J segment lost 3 bases and the V segment lost 0 bases, leaving 4 bases of the junction unmatched. Germline CDR1 is SGHNT and CDR2 is YYREEE (reference sequence). The CDR3 contains 15 residues.

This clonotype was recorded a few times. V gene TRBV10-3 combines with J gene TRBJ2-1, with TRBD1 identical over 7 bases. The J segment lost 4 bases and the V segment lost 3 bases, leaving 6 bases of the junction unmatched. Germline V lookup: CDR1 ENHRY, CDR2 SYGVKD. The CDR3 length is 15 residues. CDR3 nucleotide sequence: TGTGCCATCAGTGACCAGGACAGGAAATACAATGAGCAGTTCTTC. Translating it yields CAISDQDRKYNEQFF.

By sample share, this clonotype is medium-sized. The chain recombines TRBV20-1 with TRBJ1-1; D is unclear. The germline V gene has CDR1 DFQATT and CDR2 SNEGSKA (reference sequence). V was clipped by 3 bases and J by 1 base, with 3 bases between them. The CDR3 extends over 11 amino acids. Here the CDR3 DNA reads TGCAGTGCTAGCAGGAACACTGAAGCTTTCTTT. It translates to CSASRNTEAFF.

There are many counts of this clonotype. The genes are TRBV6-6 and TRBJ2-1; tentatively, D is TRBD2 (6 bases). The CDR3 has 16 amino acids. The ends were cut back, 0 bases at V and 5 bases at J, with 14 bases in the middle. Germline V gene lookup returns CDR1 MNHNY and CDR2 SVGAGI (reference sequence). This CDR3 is CASSYSWARRDNEQFF. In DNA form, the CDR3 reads TGTGCCAGCAGTTACTCCTGGGCCAGGAGGGACAATGAGCAGTTCTTC.

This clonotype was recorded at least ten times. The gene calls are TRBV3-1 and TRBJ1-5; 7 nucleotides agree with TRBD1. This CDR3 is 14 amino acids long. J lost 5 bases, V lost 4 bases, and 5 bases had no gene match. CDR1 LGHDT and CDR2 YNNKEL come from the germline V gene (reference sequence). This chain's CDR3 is CASSPRDSYQPQHF. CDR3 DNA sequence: TGTGCCAGCAGCCCGAGGGACAGCTATCAGCCCCAGCATTTT.

CDR3 in amino acids: CASRYNRANGQFF. For the CDR3, the DNA is TGTGCCAGCAGGTACAACAGAGCGAACGGGCAGTTCTTC. The J gene is TRBJ2-1, the V gene TRBV6-1; D not certain. This CDR3 is built from 13 residues. Germline V lookup: CDR1 MNHNS, CDR2 SASEGT. V lost 6 bases, J lost 12 bases, and 18 bases lay in between.

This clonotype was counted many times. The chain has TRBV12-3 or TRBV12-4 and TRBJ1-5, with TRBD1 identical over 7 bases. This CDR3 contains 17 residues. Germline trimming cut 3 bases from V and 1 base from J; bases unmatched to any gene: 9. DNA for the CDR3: TGTGCCAGCAGTTTCCACGGACAGGCAGTAAGCAATCAGCCCCAGCATTTT. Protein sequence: CASSFHGQAVSNQPQHF.

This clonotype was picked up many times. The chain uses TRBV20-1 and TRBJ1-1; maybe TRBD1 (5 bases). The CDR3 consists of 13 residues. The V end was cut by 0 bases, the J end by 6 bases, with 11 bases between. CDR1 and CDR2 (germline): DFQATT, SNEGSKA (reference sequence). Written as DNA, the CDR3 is TGCAGTGCTAGAGAAGCAGGGCTCCCTGAAGCTTTCTTT. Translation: CSAREAGLPEAFF.

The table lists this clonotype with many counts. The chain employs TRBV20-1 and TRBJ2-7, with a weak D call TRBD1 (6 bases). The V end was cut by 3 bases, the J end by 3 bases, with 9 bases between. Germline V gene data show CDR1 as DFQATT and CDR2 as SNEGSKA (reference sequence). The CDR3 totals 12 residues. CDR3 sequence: CSASQGYYEQYF. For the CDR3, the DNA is TGCAGTGCTAGCCAGGGGTACTACGAGCAGTACTTC.

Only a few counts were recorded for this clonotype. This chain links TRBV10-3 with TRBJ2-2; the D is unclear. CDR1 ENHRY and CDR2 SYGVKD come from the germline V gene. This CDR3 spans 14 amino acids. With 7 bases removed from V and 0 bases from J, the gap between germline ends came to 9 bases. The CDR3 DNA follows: TGTGCCATCACCCGGCAGACGAACACCGGGGAGCTGTTTTTT. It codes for CAITRQTNTGELFF.

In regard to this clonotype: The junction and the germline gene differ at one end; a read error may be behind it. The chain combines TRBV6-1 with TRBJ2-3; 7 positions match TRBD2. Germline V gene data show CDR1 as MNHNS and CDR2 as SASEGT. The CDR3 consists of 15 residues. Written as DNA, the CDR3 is TGTGCCAGCAGTCTTACGGGAGGCCAGGCGGATACGAAGTATTTT. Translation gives CASSLTGGQADTKYF.

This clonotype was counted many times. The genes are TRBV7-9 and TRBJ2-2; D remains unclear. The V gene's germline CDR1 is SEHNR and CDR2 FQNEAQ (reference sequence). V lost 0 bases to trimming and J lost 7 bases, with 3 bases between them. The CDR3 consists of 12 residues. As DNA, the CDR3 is TGTGCCAGCAGCTTAGCTGTCGGGGAGCTGTTTTTT. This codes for CASSLAVGELFF.

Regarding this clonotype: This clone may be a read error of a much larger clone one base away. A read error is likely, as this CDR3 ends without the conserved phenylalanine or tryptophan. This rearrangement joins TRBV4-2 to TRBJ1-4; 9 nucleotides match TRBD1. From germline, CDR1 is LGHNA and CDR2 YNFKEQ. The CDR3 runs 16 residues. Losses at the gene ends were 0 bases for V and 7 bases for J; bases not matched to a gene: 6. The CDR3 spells CASSQEWRTGVEKLFL. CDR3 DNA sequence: TGTGCCAGCAGCCAAGAATGGAGGACAGGGGTTGAAAAACTGTTTCTT.

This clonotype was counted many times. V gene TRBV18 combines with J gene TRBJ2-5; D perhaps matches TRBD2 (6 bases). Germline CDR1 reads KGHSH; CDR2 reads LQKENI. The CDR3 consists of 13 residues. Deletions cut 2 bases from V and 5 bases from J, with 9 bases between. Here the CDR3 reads CASSPGGEETQYF. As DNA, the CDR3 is TGTGCCAGCTCACCAGGAGGGGAGGAGACCCAGTACTTC.

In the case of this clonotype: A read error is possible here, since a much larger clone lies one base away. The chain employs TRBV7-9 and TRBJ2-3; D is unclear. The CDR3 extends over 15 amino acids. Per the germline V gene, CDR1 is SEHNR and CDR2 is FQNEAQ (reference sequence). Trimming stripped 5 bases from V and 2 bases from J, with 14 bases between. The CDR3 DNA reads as TGTGCCAGCAGCGGGCGGTACTTGAACACAGATACGCAGTATTTT. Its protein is CASSGRYLNTDTQYF.

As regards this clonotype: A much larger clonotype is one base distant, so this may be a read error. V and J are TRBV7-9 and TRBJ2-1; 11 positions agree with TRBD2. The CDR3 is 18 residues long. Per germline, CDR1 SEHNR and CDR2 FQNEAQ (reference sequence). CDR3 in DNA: TGTGCCAGCAGCGAAATTATCATGACTAGCGGGATAGCCAATGAGCAGCTCTTC. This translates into CASSEIIMTSGIANEQLF.

CDR3 nucleotide sequence: TGTGCCAGCAGCTCCCAGGGACTAGCGGGAGCTGGAGAGCAGTTCTTC. It translates to CASSSQGLAGAGEQFF. The chain employs TRBV7-3 and TRBJ2-1, with 14 bases that match TRBD2. The CDR3 sequence is 16 residues long. CDR1 SGHTA and CDR2 FQGTGA come from the germline V gene. The trim removed 4 bases at V and 10 bases at J, leaving 9 bases unmatched.

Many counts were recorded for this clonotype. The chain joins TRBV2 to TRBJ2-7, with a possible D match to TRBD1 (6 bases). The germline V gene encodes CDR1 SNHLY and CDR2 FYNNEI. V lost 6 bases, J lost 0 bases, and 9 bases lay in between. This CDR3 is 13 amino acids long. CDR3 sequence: CASRKQGSYEQYF. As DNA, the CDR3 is TGTGCCAGCAGGAAACAGGGCTCCTACGAGCAGTACTTC.

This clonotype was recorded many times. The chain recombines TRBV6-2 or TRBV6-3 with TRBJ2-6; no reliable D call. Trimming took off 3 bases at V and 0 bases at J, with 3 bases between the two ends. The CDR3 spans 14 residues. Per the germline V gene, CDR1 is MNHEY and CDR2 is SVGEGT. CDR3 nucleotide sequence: TGTGCCAGCAGTTATCTCTCTGGGGCCAACGTCCTGACTTTC. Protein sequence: CASSYLSGANVLTF.

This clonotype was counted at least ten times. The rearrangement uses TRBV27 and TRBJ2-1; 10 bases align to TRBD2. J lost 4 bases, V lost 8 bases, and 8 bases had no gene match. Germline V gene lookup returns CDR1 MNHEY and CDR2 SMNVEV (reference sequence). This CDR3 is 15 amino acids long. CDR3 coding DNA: TGTGCCAGCCGGACCGGACTAGCGGTTTACAATGAGCAGTTCTTC. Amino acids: CASRTGLAVYNEQFF.

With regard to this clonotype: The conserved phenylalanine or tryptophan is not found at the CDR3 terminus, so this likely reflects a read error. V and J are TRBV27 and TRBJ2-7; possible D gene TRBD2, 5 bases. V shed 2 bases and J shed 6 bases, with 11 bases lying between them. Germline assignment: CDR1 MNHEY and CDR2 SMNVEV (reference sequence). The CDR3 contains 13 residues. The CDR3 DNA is TGTGCCAGCAGTTTAGGGCGGGTTGGCGAGCAGTACCTC. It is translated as CASSLGRVGEQYL.

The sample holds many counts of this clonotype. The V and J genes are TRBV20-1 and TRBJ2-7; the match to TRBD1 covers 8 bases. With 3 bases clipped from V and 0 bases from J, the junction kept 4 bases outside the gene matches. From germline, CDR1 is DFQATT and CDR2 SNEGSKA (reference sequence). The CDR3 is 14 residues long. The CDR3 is CSASGQGLSYEQYF. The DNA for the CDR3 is TGCAGTGCTAGTGGACAGGGACTCTCCTACGAGCAGTACTTC.

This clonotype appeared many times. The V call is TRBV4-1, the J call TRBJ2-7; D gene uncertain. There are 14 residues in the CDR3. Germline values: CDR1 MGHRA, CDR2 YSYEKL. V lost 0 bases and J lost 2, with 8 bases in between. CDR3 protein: CASSQDSGAYEQYF. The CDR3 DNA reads TGCGCCAGCAGCCAAGATTCCGGAGCCTACGAGCAGTACTTC.

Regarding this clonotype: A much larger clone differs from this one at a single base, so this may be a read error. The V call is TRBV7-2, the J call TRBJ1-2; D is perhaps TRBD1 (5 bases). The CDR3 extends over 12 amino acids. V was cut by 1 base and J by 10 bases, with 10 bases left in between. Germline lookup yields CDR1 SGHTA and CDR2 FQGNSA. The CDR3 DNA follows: TGTGCCAGCAGCTTAGAAACGGGGGTCTACACCTTC. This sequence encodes CASSLETGVYTF.

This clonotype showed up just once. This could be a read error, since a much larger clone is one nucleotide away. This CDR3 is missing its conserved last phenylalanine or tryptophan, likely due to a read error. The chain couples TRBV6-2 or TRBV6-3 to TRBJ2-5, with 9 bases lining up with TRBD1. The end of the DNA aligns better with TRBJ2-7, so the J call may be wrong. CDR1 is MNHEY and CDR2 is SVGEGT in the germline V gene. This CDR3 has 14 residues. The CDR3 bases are TGTGCCAGCAGCCGGGACAGGGTCGACTACGAGCAGTACTTA. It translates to CASSRDRVDYEQYL.